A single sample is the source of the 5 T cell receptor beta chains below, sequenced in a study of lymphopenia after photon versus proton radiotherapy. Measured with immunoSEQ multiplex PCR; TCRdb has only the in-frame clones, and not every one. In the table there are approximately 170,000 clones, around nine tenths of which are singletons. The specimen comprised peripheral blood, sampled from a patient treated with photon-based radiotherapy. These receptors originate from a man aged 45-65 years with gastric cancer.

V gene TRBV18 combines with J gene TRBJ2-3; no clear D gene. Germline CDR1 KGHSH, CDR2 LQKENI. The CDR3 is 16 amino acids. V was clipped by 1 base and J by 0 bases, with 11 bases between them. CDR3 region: CASSPRDHKSTDTQYF. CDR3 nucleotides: TGTGCCAGCTCACCACGAGATCACAAAAGCACAGATACGCAGTATTTT. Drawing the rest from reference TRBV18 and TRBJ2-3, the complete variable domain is NAGVMQNPRHLVRRRGQEARLRCSPMKGHSHVYWYRQLPEEGLKFMVYLQKENIIDESGMPKERFSAEFPKEGPSILRIQQVVRGDSAAYFCASSPRDHKSTDTQYFGPGTRLTVL.

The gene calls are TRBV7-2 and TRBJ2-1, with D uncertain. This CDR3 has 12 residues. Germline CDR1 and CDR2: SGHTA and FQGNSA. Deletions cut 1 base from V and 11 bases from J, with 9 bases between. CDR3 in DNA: TGTGCCAGCAGCTTAGTTTCGGGTCAGCAGTTCTTC. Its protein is CASSLVSGQQFF.

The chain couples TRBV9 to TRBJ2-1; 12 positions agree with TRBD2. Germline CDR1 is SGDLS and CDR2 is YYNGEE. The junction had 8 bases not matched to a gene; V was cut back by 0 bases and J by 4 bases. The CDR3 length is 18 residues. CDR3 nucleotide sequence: TGTGCCAGCAGCGTAGCAAGTGGGACTAGCGGGCCATACAATGAGCAGTTCTTC. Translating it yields CASSVASGTSGPYNEQFF.

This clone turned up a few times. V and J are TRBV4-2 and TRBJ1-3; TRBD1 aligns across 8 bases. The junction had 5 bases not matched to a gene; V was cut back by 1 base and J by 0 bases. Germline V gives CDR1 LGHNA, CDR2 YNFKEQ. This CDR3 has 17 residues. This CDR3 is CASSQVGTGVSGNTIYF. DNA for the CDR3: TGTGCCAGCAGCCAAGTCGGGACAGGAGTCTCTGGAAACACCATATATTTT.

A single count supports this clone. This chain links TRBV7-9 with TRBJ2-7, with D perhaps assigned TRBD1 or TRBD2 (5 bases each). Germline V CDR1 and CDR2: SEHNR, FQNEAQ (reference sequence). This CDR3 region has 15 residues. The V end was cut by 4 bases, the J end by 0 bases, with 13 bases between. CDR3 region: CASSSSGTSSYEQYF. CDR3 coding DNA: TGTGCCAGCAGCTCATCCGGGACGTCCTCCTACGAGCAGTACTTC.